Here is one T cell receptor (beta chain) with its context. Its antigen is not identified. The entry originates in a study of OX40 agonist ivuxolimab in advanced cancers. The wider study: The study reported partial responses in three patients: one hepatocellular carcinoma, two cutaneous melanoma. The study, taken as a whole, reports: CD4+ T cells averaged fewer expanded clones than CD8+ T cells.

Germline V CDR1 and CDR2: LGHNA, YSLEER. The CDR3 has 17 amino acids. V lost 1 base to trimming and J lost 5 bases, with 17 bases between them. Using immunoSEQ multiplex PCR, the repertoire was profiled, and TCRdb retains in-frame clones only, with some absent. The repertoire holds about 61,000 clones, with around 83% as singletons. The receptor comes from an adult with an advanced solid tumor such as melanoma, head and neck, liver or kidney cancer. This rearrangement joins TRBV4-3 to TRBJ2-2; either TRBD1 or TRBD2 may fit D (6 bases each). The material was CD4+ or CD8+ T cells sorted from blood, obtained in a trial of the OX40 agonist ivuxolimab. CDR3 sequence reads: CASSQVRGTSTTGELFF. In DNA form, the CDR3 reads TGCGCCAGCAGCCAAGTGCGCGGGACATCTACGACCGGGGAGCTGTTTTTT.